Following are 25 T cell receptor beta chains from one sample sequenced in a study of T cell responses to AZD1222 COVID-19 vaccine. Produced via immunoSEQ multiplex PCR; TCRdb's table is partial and in-frame only. The table lists some 170,000 clones, 90% to 95% of them singletons. Source: peripheral blood, taken on day 0 of AZD1222 vaccination. The receptors were gathered from an adult in good health.

The rearrangement joins TRBV29-1 to TRBJ2-1, with D unresolved. Germline V gene data show CDR1 as SQVTM and CDR2 as ANQGSEA. This CDR3 spans 14 amino acids. V lost 4 bases, J lost 2 bases, and 12 bases lay in between. The CDR3 sequence is CSVVLDIPYNEQFF. For the CDR3, the DNA is TGCAGCGTTGTGCTAGATATCCCCTACAATGAGCAGTTCTTC.

The rearrangement joins TRBV6-6 to TRBJ1-2; perhaps TRBD1 as D (5 bases). The CDR3 extends over 15 amino acids. V was cut by 5 bases and J by 9 bases, with 22 bases left in between. The germline gives CDR1 MNHNY, CDR2 SVGAGI (reference sequence). The DNA of the CDR3 is TGTGCCAGCAGTCCCCGTGAAGGGGCCCGCTCTAGCTACACCTTC. Translating gives CASSPREGARSSYTF.

The genes are TRBV19 and TRBJ2-3; 8 positions match TRBD1. The V and J ends lost 6 bases and 1 base, in that order; junction bases with no gene match: 9. CDR3 length: 16 amino acids. Germline CDR1 and CDR2: LNHDA and SQIVND (reference sequence). As DNA, the CDR3 is TGTGCCAGTAGCTTGCGGGACAGGCAACGCACAGATACGCAGTATTTT. It specifies CASSLRDRQRTDTQYF.

The chain is built from TRBV11-2 and TRBJ2-5; the D is unclear. Germline CDR1 reads SGHAT; CDR2 reads FQNNGV. Trimming shortened V by 3 bases and J by 4 bases, and 9 bases separated the two germline ends. The CDR3 covers 13 residues. CDR3 nucleotide sequence: TGTGCCAGCAGCTTTAATGGGATAGAGACCCAGTACTTC. Residues: CASSFNGIETQYF.

V and J are TRBV5-1 and TRBJ2-7, with TRBD1 as a possible D gene (6 bases). The CDR3 is 17 amino acids. The V gene lost 3 bases and the J gene lost 7 bases, with 26 bases spanning the gap. Germline assignment: CDR1 SGHRS and CDR2 YFSETQ. In nucleotides, the CDR3 is TGCGCCAGCAGCTCTTCCCTCCAGGGACAATCTATGCGAGAGCAGTACTTC. Translated, it gives CASSSSLQGQSMREQYF. The entire variable domain, with the rest obtained from reference TRBV5-1 and TRBJ2-7, is as follows: KAGVTQTPRYLIKTRGQQVTLSCSPISGHRSVSWYQQTPGQGLQFLFEYFSETQRNKGNFPGRFSGRQFSNSRSEMNVSTLELGDSALYLCASSSSLQGQSMREQYFGPGTRLTVT.

V is TRBV3-1 (or the pseudogene TRBV3-2) and J is TRBJ1-6, with TRBD1 as a possible D gene (6 bases). Germline V gene lookup returns CDR1 LGHDT and CDR2 YNNKEL (reference sequence). CDR3 length equals 15 residues. The V and J ends lost 4 bases and 7 bases respectively, with 14 bases between them. The CDR3 DNA is TGTGCCAGCAGCCCTCAGACAGGATTCAATTCACCCCTCCACTTT. Amino acid sequence: CASSPQTGFNSPLHF.

V gene TRBV11-3 combines with J gene TRBJ2-7, with D possibly matching TRBD1 (5 bases). Trimming shortened V by 5 bases and J by 7 bases, and 21 bases separated the two germline ends. Germline V gene lookup returns CDR1 SGHNT and CDR2 YENEEA. This CDR3 is built from 15 residues. The CDR3 region has the DNA TGTGCCAGCAGCCCCCAAGGACACCGGACCGGGGAGCAGTACTTC. This sequence encodes CASSPQGHRTGEQYF.

This clone was seen just once. V usage is TRBV11-2 and J usage is TRBJ1-5; TRBD1 might be the D (5 bases). The CDR3 spans 14 residues. Germline loops: CDR1 SGHAT, CDR2 FQNNGV. V was pared by 3 bases and J by 2 bases, with 8 bases between. This CDR3 reads CASSFTGGNQPQHF. The CDR3 nucleotides are TGTGCCAGCAGCTTTACAGGTGGCAATCAGCCCCAGCATTTT.

The chain couples TRBV29-1 to TRBJ1-2; tentatively, D is TRBD1 (6 bases). The CDR3 sequence is 11 residues long. Germline CDR1 and CDR2: SQVTM and ANQGSEA. V lost 7 bases and J 4 bases, leaving 10 bases between the germline ends. CDR3 region: CSDTTGYGYTF. The CDR3 DNA reads TGCAGCGATACGACAGGCTATGGCTACACCTTC. Variable domain in full (rest from reference TRBV29-1 and TRBJ1-2): SAVISQKPSRDICQRGTSLTIQCQVDSQVTMMFWYRQQPGQSLTLIATANQGSEATYESGFVIDKFPISRPNLTFSTLTVSNMSPEDSSIYLCSDTTGYGYTFGSGTRLTVV.

The J gene is TRBJ1-4, the V gene TRBV3-1 (or the pseudogene TRBV3-2), with TRBD1 matching over 9 bases. The CDR3 covers 14 residues. V trimming: 1 base; J trimming: 10 bases; junction bases outside the gene matches: 4. Germline CDR1 and CDR2: LGHDT and YNNKEL (reference sequence). Here the CDR3 reads CASSQGQGDVKLFF. CDR3 DNA: TGTGCCAGCAGCCAAGGACAGGGGGACGTAAAACTGTTTTTT.

The V and J genes are TRBV6-6 and TRBJ2-3; maybe TRBD1 (5 bases). This CDR3 has 15 amino acids. The germline V and J ends were trimmed by 0 bases and 6 bases, with 13 bases remaining between them. Germline CDR1 and CDR2: MNHNY and SVGAGI (reference sequence). The CDR3 DNA reads TGTGCCAGCAGTTACTCGGGGCAGATCAGGGATACGCAGTATTTT. It specifies CASSYSGQIRDTQYF.

CDR3 nucleotides: TGTGCCAGCAGCTTAGCGCCAGGACGCGAGCAGTACTTC. It yields the protein CASSLAPGREQYF. This chain links TRBV7-2 with TRBJ2-7; D gene uncertain. The CDR3 is 13 amino acids. Germline CDR1 SGHTA, CDR2 FQGNSA. V shed 0 bases and J shed 6 bases, with 9 bases lying between them.

The sample holds one count of this clone. The chain links TRBV5-8 to TRBJ1-5; D call uncertain. The V end lost 1 base, the J end lost 2 bases, and 7 bases lay between the germline ends. The CDR3 runs 14 residues. Per the germline V gene, CDR1 is SGHTS and CDR2 is YDEGEE. CDR3: CASSLWQGNQPQHF. The CDR3 DNA reads TGTGCCAGCAGCTTGTGGCAGGGCAATCAGCCCCAGCATTTT.

This chain links TRBV18 with TRBJ1-2; 8 bases are a match to TRBD1. This CDR3 comprises 15 residues. V shed 2 bases and J 0 bases; nucleotides not matched to a gene: 2. CDR1 KGHSH and CDR2 LQKENI come from the germline V gene. In DNA, the CDR3 is TGTGCCAGCTCACCAGCAGGGGGCCCTAACTATGGCTACACCTTC. It is translated as CASSPAGGPNYGYTF.

J is TRBJ1-2 and V is TRBV30; perhaps TRBD1 as D (6 bases). Germline V gene data show CDR1 as GTSNPN and CDR2 as SVGIG (reference sequence). The CDR3 has 14 residues. Trimming pared 0 bases from V and 4 bases from J, leaving 12 bases between. The chain's CDR3 is CAWSVVGGSYGYTF. The CDR3 region has the DNA TGTGCCTGGAGTGTCGTCGGGGGCTCCTATGGCTACACCTTC.

The chain uses TRBV7-2 and TRBJ2-1; D gene uncertain. V was pared by 5 bases and J by 9 bases, with 14 bases between. CDR3 length: 13 amino acids. Germline loops: CDR1 SGHTA, CDR2 FQGNSA. For the CDR3, the DNA is TGTGCCAGCAGCCCCCGCCCCCCGATTGAGCAGTTCTTC. Translating it yields CASSPRPPIEQFF.

The genes are TRBV11-2 and TRBJ1-4; perhaps TRBD1 as D (6 bases). This CDR3 has 13 residues. Trimming pared 2 bases from V and 5 bases from J, leaving 6 bases between. Germline values: CDR1 SGHAT, CDR2 FQNNGV. The CDR3 region has the DNA TGTGCCAGCAGCTTAACAGGGAATGAAAAACTGTTTTTT. It is translated as CASSLTGNEKLFF.

This chain links TRBV28 with TRBJ2-4; unclear D gene. The CDR3 is made up of 14 amino acids. The germline V gene has CDR1 MDHEN and CDR2 SYDVKM. Trimming shortened V by 6 bases and J by 2 bases, and 11 bases separated the two germline ends. The CDR3 region is CASRVGGTKNIQYF. The CDR3 DNA is TGTGCCAGCAGGGTGGGTGGCACCAAAAACATTCAGTACTTC.

The chain recombines TRBV15 with TRBJ1-4; D call uncertain. V was cut by 0 bases and J by 5 bases, with 10 bases left in between. Germline V lookup: CDR1 LNHNV, CDR2 YYDKDF (reference sequence). This CDR3 has 15 residues. CDR3 coding DNA: TGTGCCACCAGCAGAGAGGCGTACGAAAATGAAAAACTGTTTTTT. Translation: CATSREAYENEKLFF.

The rearrangement joins TRBV2 to TRBJ2-5; TRBD2 aligns across 10 bases. Unmatched junction bases numbered 12, after V lost 7 bases and J lost 1 base. This CDR3 has 17 residues. From germline, CDR1 is SNHLY and CDR2 FYNNEI. CDR3 amino acids: CASTHLAGARFQETQYF. CDR3 DNA: TGTGCCAGCACCCATCTAGCGGGGGCGAGATTCCAAGAGACCCAGTACTTC.

The J gene is TRBJ1-4, the V gene TRBV2; D may be TRBD1 (5 bases). The CDR3 extends over 12 amino acids. V was shortened by 4 bases and J by 9 bases, with 9 bases between the two germline ends. Germline loops: CDR1 SNHLY, CDR2 FYNNEI. The CDR3: CASSGSGQKLFF. CDR3 bases: TGTGCCAGCAGTGGGTCGGGGCAAAAACTGTTTTTT.

The chain's CDR3 is CASSSDRGVQPQHF. As DNA, the CDR3 is TGTGCCAGCAGTTCTGACAGGGGGGTACAGCCCCAGCATTTT. This chain links TRBV28 with TRBJ1-5, with 9 bases fitting TRBD1. The CDR3 spans 14 residues. V dropped 4 bases and J dropped 7; count of bases not matched to a gene: 5. Germline V gene data show CDR1 as MDHEN and CDR2 as SYDVKM.

This clone was counted once. J is TRBJ2-1 and V is TRBV7-3, with TRBD2 matching 7 bases. V dropped 5 bases and J dropped 7; count of bases not matched to a gene: 14. This CDR3 has 16 residues. The germline gives CDR1 SGHTA, CDR2 FQGTGA. CDR3 protein: CASSGEGPGHTNEQFF. The CDR3 bases are TGTGCCAGCAGCGGGGAGGGTCCGGGGCATACAAATGAGCAGTTCTTC.

Only a few counts were recorded for this clone. The chain couples TRBV4-1 to TRBJ1-2; a weak D match, TRBD1 (6 bases). Germline lookup yields CDR1 MGHRA and CDR2 YSYEKL. Deletions cut 4 bases from V and 2 bases from J, with 11 bases between. CDR3 size: 14 residues. Written as DNA, the CDR3 is TGCGCCAGCAGCCGCCCCGACAGGAACTATGGCTACACCTTC. It encodes CASSRPDRNYGYTF.

V gene TRBV6-5 combines with J gene TRBJ1-2; 10 positions match TRBD1. The V gene end was trimmed by 6 bases and the J gene end by 3 bases; junction bases not matched to a gene: 4. Germline CDR1 MNHEY, CDR2 SVGAGI. The CDR3 is made up of 14 amino acids. The CDR3 bases are TGTGCCAGCAGACCGGGACAGGGGCACTATGGCTACACCTTC. This translates into CASRPGQGHYGYTF.